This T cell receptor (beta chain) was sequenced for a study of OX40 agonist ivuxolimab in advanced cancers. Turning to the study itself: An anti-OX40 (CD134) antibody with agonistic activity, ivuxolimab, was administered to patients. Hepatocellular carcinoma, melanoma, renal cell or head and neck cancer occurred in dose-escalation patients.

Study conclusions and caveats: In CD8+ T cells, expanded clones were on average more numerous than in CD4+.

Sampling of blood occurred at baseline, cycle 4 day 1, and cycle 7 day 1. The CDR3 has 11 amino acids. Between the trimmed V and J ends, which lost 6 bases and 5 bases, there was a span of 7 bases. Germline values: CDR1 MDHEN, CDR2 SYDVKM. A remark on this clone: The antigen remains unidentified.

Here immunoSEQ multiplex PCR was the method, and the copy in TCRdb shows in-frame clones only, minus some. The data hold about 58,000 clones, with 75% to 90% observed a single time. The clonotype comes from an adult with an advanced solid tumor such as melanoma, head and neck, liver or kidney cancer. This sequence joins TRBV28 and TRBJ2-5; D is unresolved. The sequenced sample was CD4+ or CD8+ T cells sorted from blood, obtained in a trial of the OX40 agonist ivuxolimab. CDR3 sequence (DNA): TGTGCCAGCAGCCGCTGGGAGACCCAGTACTTC. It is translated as CASSRWETQYF.